This TCR beta chain was identified during a study of blood T cell repertoires in COVID-19. Background on the study: Nucleic acid was either cDNA or gDNA, and it came from T cells, B-cell-depleted T cells, or PBMCs.

Generated by immunoSEQ multiplex PCR, the TCRdb table keeps only in-frame clones and is missing some. The sample has 150,000 or so clones, approximately 80% seen once. The V and J ends lost 10 bases and 3 bases respectively, with 17 bases between them. Per germline, CDR1 ENHRY and CDR2 SYGVKD. The length of the CDR3 is 14 residues. This sequence joins TRBV10-3 and TRBJ2-3; a weak D match, TRBD2 (6 bases). The specimen was peripheral blood. The receptor was isolated from a man aged 60 to 69 with active or convalescent COVID-19. CDR3 bases: TGTGCCACCCTATCGGGGGAAGATACAGATACGCAGTATTTT. Translation gives CATLSGEDTDTQYF.